The clone carrying this T cell receptor (beta chain) has just a few counts. What it binds is not known. V was clipped by 4 bases and J by 3 bases; unmatched bases: 7. Germline CDR1 SGHRS, CDR2 YFSETQ. The CDR3 sequence is 14 residues long. The PCR used 60 Vbeta and 13 Jbeta primers. Measured with immunoSEQ multiplex PCR; TCRdb has only the in-frame clones, and not every one. The table records roughly 150,000 clones, 60% to 85% of them present only once. The data were taken from a study of cytomegalovirus exposure and HLA in healthy donors. Overall study results and limits: It was likely that a cluster of highly shared sequence variants was a sequencing artifact. The study put some 150 TCR beta chains on its list as cytomegalovirus-associated.

Sequencing used PBMCs. This receptor was obtained from a man aged 35 to 55 in good health and CMV-seropositive. The chain is built from TRBV5-1 and TRBJ2-7, with TRBD1 identical over 7 bases. The CDR3 nucleotides are TGCGCCAGCAGCGAGACAGGGATTGACTACGAGCAGTACTTC. This translates into CASSETGIDYEQYF.